One T cell receptor (beta chain) is described in this entry. The same CDR3 can be traced to other DNA sequences in this sample. In the source study's methods: Estimates of nucleated cell counts were drawn from the amplification of reference gene primers. The table came from immunoSEQ multiplex PCR; TCRdb's copy has only in-frame clones and leaves some out. D and trimming were read from the DNA, whereas the V and J calls and clone size are those reported in that table. The sample holds about 220,000 clones; around 80% are singletons and the top ten take around 7.3%. These data come from a study of blood T cell repertoires in COVID-19. Study-level information: COVID-19 samples from acute and convalescent phases originated in the United States, Italy and Spain. From T cells, B-cell-depleted T cells, or PBMCs came the material, which was cDNA or gDNA.

Sequenced input: peripheral blood. This clonotype was sampled from a woman between 70 and 85 years old with acute or convalescent COVID-19.

CDR3 residues: CASSLTFGGTGELFF. The CDR3 bases are TGTGCCAGCAGCTTAACGTTCGGCGGTACCGGGGAGCTGTTTTTT. The chain employs TRBV7-3 and TRBJ2-2; D gene unclear. The CDR3 is made up of 15 amino acids. CDR1 and CDR2 from the germline V gene are SGHTA and FQGTGA. V lost 0 bases and J 5 bases, leaving 10 bases between the germline ends.